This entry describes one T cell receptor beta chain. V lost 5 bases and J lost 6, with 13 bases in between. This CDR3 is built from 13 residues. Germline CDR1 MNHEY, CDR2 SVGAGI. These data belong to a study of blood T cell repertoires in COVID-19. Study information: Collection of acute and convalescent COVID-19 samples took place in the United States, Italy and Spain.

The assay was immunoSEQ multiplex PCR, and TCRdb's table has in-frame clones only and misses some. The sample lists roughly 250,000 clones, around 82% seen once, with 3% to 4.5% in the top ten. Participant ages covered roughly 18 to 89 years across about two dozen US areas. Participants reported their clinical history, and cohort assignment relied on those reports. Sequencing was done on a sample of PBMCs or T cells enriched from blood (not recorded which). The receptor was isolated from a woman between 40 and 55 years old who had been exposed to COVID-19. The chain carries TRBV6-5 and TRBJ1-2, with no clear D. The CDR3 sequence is CASSTLPIDGYTF. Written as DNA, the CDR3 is TGTGCCAGCAGTACCCTCCCCATAGATGGCTACACCTTC.